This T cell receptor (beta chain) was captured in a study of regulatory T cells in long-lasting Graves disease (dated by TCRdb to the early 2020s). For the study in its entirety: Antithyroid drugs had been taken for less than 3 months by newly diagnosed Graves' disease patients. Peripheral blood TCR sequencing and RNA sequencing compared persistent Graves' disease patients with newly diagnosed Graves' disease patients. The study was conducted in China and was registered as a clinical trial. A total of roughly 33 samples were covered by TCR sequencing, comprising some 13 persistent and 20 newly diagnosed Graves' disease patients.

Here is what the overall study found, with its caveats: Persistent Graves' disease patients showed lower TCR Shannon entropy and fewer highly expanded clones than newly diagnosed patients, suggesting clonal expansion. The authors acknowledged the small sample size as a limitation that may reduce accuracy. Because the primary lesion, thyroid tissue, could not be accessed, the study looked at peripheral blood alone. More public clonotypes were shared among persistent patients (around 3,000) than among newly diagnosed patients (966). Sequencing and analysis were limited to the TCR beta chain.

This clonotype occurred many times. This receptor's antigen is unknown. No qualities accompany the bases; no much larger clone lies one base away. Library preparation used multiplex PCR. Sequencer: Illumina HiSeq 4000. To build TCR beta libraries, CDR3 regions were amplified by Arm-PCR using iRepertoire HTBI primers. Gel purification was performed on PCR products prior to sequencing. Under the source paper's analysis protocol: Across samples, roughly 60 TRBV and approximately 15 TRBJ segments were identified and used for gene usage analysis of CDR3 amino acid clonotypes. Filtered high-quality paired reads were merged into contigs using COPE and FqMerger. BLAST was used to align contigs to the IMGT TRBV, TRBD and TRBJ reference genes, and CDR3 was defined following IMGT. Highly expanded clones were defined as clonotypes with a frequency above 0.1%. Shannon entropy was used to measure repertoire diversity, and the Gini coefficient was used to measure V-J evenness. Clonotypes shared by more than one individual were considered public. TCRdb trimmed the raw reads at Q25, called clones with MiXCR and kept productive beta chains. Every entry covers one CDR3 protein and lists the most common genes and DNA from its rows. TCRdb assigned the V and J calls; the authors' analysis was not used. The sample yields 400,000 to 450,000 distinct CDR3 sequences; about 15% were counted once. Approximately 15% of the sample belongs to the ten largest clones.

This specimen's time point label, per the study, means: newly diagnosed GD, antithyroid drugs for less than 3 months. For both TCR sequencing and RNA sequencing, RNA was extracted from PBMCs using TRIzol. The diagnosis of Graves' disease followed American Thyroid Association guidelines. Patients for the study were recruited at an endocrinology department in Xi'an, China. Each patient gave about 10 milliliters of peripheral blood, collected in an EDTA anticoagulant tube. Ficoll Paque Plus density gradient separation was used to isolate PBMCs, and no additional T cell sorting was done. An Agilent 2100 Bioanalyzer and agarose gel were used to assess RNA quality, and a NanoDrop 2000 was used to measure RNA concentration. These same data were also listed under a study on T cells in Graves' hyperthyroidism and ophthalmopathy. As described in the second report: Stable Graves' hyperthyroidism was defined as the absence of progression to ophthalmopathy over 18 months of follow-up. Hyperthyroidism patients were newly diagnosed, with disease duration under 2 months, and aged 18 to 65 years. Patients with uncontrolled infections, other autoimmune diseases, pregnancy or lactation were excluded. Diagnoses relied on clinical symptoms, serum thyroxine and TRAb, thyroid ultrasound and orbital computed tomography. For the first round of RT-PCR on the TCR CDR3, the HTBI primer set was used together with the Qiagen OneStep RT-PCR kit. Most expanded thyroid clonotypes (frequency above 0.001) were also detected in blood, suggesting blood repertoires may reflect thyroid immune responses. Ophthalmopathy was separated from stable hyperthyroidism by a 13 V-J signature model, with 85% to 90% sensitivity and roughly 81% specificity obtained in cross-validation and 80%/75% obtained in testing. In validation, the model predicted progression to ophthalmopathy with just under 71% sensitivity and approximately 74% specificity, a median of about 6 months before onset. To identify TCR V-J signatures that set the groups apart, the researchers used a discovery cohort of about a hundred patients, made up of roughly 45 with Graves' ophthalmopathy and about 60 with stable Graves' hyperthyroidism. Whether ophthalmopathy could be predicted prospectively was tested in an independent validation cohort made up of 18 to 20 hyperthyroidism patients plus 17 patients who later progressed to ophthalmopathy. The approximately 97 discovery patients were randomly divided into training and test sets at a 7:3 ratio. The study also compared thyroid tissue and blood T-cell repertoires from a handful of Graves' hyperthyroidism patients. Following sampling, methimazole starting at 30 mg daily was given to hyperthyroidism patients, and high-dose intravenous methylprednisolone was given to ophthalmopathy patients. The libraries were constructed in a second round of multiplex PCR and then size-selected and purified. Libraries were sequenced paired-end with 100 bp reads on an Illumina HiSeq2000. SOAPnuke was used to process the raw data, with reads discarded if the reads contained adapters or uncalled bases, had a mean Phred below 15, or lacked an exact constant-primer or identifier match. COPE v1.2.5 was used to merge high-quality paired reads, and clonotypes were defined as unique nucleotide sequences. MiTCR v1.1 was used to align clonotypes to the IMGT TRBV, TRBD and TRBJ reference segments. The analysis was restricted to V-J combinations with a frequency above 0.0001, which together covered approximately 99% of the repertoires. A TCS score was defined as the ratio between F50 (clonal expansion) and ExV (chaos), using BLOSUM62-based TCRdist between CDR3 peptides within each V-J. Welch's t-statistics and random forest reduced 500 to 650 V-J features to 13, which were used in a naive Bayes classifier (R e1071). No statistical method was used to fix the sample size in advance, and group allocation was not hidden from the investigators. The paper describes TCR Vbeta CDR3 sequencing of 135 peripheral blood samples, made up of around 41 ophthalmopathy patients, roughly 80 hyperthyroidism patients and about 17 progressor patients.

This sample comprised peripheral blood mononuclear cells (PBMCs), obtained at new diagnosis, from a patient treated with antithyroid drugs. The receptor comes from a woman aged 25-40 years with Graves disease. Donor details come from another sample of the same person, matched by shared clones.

The encoded CDR3 is CASSLEGVATEAFF. The base sequence is TGTGCCAGCAGCTTAGAGGGGGTGGCCACTGAAGCTTTCTTT. Recombination linked TRBV7-6 to TRBJ1-1, with a tentative D gene TRBD1 over 6 matching bases. CDR1 and CDR2, per the germline V gene, are SGHVS and FNYEAQ. A distance of 10 bases separates the germline ends of V and J, which lose 1 base and 4 bases respectively. The CDR3 starts with the cysteine, ends with the phenylalanine, and has 14 residues. Of all the DNA, just the CDR3 is kept, 42 bases in frame from base 1. The entire variable domain, with the stretches around the CDR3 drawn from the reference TRBV7-6 and TRBJ1-1 proteins, is GAGVSQSPRYKVTKRGQDVALRCDPISGHVSLYWYRQALGQGPEFLTYFNYEAQQDKSGLPNDRFSAERPEGSISTLTIQRTEQRDSAMYRCASSLEGVATEAFFGQGTRLTVV.